The 30 T cell receptor beta chains presented below share a single source sample, sequenced in a study of T cell changes during pregnancy in multiple sclerosis. The table came from immunoSEQ multiplex PCR; TCRdb's copy has only in-frame clones and leaves some out. This table has fewer than 100,000 clones, 93% appearing once. The material was peripheral blood, obtained after pregnancy. The receptors derive from a female donor in good health, enrolled as a control in a pregnancy study.

The chain recombines TRBV7-9 with TRBJ1-3; D remains unclear. The CDR3 has 12 amino acids. Trimming cost V 5 bases and J 4 bases, with 6 bases left between them. CDR1 and CDR2 from the germline V gene are SEHNR and FQNEAQ (reference sequence). The CDR3, as DNA: TGTGCCAGCAGCCCACAGGGAAACACCATATATTTT. Its protein is CASSPQGNTIYF.

This chain uses TRBV4-2 with TRBJ2-3; TRBD2 is a possible D gene (5 bases). This CDR3 region has 13 residues. V lost 1 base and J 6 bases, leaving 8 bases between the germline ends. Germline CDR1 and CDR2: LGHNA and YNFKEQ. CDR3 bases: TGTGCCAGCAGCCAAGGGTGGGAGGATACGCAGTATTTT. Its protein is CASSQGWEDTQYF.

V and J are TRBV7-9 and TRBJ2-1, with D tentatively TRBD2 (5 bases). CDR1 SEHNR and CDR2 FQNEAQ come from the germline V gene (reference sequence). This CDR3 has 14 residues. Trimming pared 8 bases from V and 1 base from J, leaving 12 bases between. DNA of the CDR3: TGTGCCAGCGGAGGTGGCAGGTCCTACAATGAGCAGTTCTTC. It encodes CASGGGRSYNEQFF.

The V and J genes are TRBV7-2 and TRBJ2-4; 10 bases fit TRBD1. The CDR3 loop spans 15 amino acids. Germline CDR1 reads SGHTA; CDR2 reads FQGNSA. Germline trimming cut 5 bases from V and 7 bases from J; bases unmatched to any gene: 8. The DNA of the CDR3 is TGTGCCAGCAGCGCACCGGGACAGGGGAGGAACATTCAGTACTTC. Protein product: CASSAPGQGRNIQYF.

V gene TRBV5-1 combines with J gene TRBJ2-1; a possible D gene is TRBD2 (6 bases). V dropped 2 bases and J dropped 6 bases, with 9 bases sitting between them. The germline V gene encodes CDR1 SGHRS and CDR2 YFSETQ. The CDR3 sequence is 13 residues long. The CDR3 bases are TGCGCCAGCAGCTTTGGAGGGGTCAATGAGCAGTTCTTC. Translation: CASSFGGVNEQFF.

This clone has more than one count but fewer than ten. CDR3 protein: CASKLGDSGANVLTF. The CDR3 coding sequence is TGCGCCAGCAAGCTAGGAGACTCTGGGGCCAACGTCCTGACTTTC. V usage is TRBV4-1 and J usage is TRBJ2-6, with D unclear. This CDR3 has 15 amino acids. V shed 7 bases and J shed 0 bases, with 10 bases lying between them. Germline CDR1 reads MGHRA; CDR2 reads YSYEKL.

The chain links TRBV30 to TRBJ2-5; TRBD1 aligns across 10 bases. Germline CDR1 and CDR2: GTSNPN and SVGIG (reference sequence). The V segment lost 4 bases and the J segment 5 bases; nucleotides outside the gene matches: 10. The CDR3 is 15 residues long. CDR3 residues: CAWTPTTGGYETQYF. The CDR3 bases are TGTGCCTGGACTCCGACGACAGGGGGCTATGAGACCCAGTACTTC.

The CDR3 protein is CASSPPYREHEQYF. The CDR3 DNA reads TGTGCCAGCTCACCACCCTACAGGGAGCACGAGCAGTACTTC. The chain joins TRBV18 to TRBJ2-7; D perhaps matches TRBD1 (6 bases). Trimming pared 0 bases from V and 5 bases from J, leaving 11 bases between. Looked up from germline, CDR1 is KGHSH and CDR2 is LQKENI. CDR3 size: 14 residues.

The V and J genes are TRBV5-6 and TRBJ2-7; D is undetermined. The V gene's germline CDR1 is SGHDT and CDR2 YYEEEE. CDR3 length: 13 residues. The V end lost 2 bases, the J end lost 6 bases, and 12 bases lay between the germline ends. CDR3 nucleotides: TGTGCCAGCAGCTTCGGGTATGGTCGCGAGCAGTACTTC. This translates into CASSFGYGREQYF.

The chain joins TRBV10-2 to TRBJ2-2, with D unclear. With 0 bases removed from V and 6 bases from J, the gap between germline ends came to 8 bases. The CDR3 runs 14 residues. The germline V gene encodes CDR1 WSHSY and CDR2 SAAADI. The CDR3 nucleotides read TGCGCCAGCAGTGAGTCGTTGGTAGCCGGGGAGCTGTTTTTT. This gives the protein CASSESLVAGELFF.

The chain links TRBV4-2 to TRBJ2-1, with D possibly matching TRBD2 (6 bases). Trimming stripped 0 bases from V and 6 bases from J, with 12 bases between. The CDR3 is 15 residues long. Germline V gene sequence: CDR1 LGHNA, CDR2 YNFKEQ. The CDR3 bases are TGTGCCAGCAGCCAAGATCTGGGGACTTCCAATGAGCAGTTCTTC. It specifies CASSQDLGTSNEQFF.

The rearrangement links TRBV18 to TRBJ1-5; possible D gene TRBD1, 5 bases. Germline CDR1 is KGHSH and CDR2 is LQKENI. Trimming shortened V by 6 bases and J by 2 bases, and 17 bases separated the two germline ends. This CDR3 spans 16 amino acids. The DNA of the CDR3 is TGTGCCAGCTCGGTAACGCAGGGAACTGGCAATCAGCCCCAGCATTTT. This encodes CASSVTQGTGNQPQHF.

The chain combines TRBV7-9 with TRBJ2-2, with TRBD1 as a possible D gene (5 bases). The CDR3 contains 15 residues. V gave up 4 bases and J gave up 3 bases, with 12 bases separating them. Germline V gene sequence: CDR1 SEHNR, CDR2 FQNEAQ (reference sequence). The CDR3 DNA follows: TGTGCCAGCAGCTCTGACAGACATCACACCGGGGAGCTGTTTTTT. This codes for CASSSDRHHTGELFF. The whole variable domain, remainder taken from reference TRBV7-9 and TRBJ2-2, is DTGVSQNPRHKITKRGQNVTFRCDPISEHNRLYWYRQTLGQGPEFLTYFQNEAQLEKSRLLSDRFSAERPKGSFSTLEIQRTEQGDSAMYLCASSSDRHHTGELFFGEGSRLTVL.

The V and J genes are TRBV6-1 and TRBJ1-1; D call uncertain. CDR3 length equals 15 residues. Germline-derived CDR1 and CDR2 are MNHNS and SASEGT. Between the trimmed V and J ends, which lost 1 base and 1 base, there was a span of 10 bases. CDR3 protein: CASSEGTPWNTEAFF. The DNA of the CDR3 is TGTGCCAGCAGTGAAGGAACACCATGGAACACTGAAGCTTTCTTT.

The chain is built from TRBV4-1 and TRBJ2-3; 7 bases line up with TRBD2. The germline CDR1 and CDR2 sequences are MGHRA and YSYEKL. V was clipped by 5 bases and J by 1 base; unmatched bases: 3. The CDR3 has 14 amino acids. Here the CDR3 DNA reads TGCGCCAGCAGCGACGCGGGGGGCACAGATACGCAGTATTTT. Protein sequence: CASSDAGGTDTQYF.

In this sample, this clone turned up once. The rearrangement joins TRBV6-5 to TRBJ1-5, with D tentatively TRBD1 (5 bases). Trimming pared 4 bases from V and 6 bases from J, leaving 13 bases between. Germline V gene lookup returns CDR1 MNHEY and CDR2 SVGAGI. The CDR3 length is 14 residues. The CDR3 nucleotides read TGTGCCAGCAGTTTCATGCAGGGCTCTCAGCCCCAGCATTTT. Amino acids: CASSFMQGSQPQHF.

In the case of this clone: Germline is not matched at one junction end, which may reflect a read error. The gene calls are TRBV2 and TRBJ1-5; a possible D gene is TRBD1 (6 bases). The CDR3 consists of 12 residues. The V gene's germline CDR1 is SNHLY and CDR2 FYNNEI. Here the CDR3 DNA reads TGTGCCAGCAGTGATATGGCGACAGGCCCGACATTT. It translates to CASSDMATGPTF.

The J gene is TRBJ1-2, the V gene TRBV19; 8 bases map to TRBD1. Germline lookup yields CDR1 LNHDA and CDR2 SQIVND (reference sequence). The CDR3 consists of 13 residues. The V gene end was trimmed by 9 bases and the J gene end by 5 bases; junction bases not matched to a gene: 8. The CDR3 nucleotides are TGTGCCAGCCACGACAGGGGTAGATATGGCTACACCTTC. Encoded protein: CASHDRGRYGYTF.

The V gene is TRBV5-4, the J gene TRBJ1-6, with 8 bases matching TRBD1. The J segment lost 10 bases and the V segment lost 1 base, leaving 7 bases of the junction unmatched. CDR1 and CDR2 (germline): SGHNT, YYREEE (reference sequence). The CDR3 is made up of 15 amino acids. CDR3: CASSLQTGGSSPLHF. CDR3 coding DNA: TGTGCCAGCAGCTTGCAAACAGGGGGATCGTCACCCCTCCACTTT.

This rearrangement joins TRBV6-5 to TRBJ2-7, with 8 bases aligning to TRBD1. The germline CDR1 and CDR2 sequences are MNHEY and SVGAGI. The CDR3 extends over 14 amino acids. V trimming: 2 bases; J trimming: 3 bases; junction bases outside the gene matches: 3. Written as DNA, the CDR3 is TGTGCCAGCAGTTACCGGGACAGGAACTACGAGCAGTACTTC. This sequence encodes CASSYRDRNYEQYF.

The rearrangement joins TRBV6-1 to TRBJ1-5; 7 nucleotides match TRBD1. V shed 6 bases and J 2 bases; nucleotides not matched to a gene: 4. CDR3 length equals 14 residues. Germline CDR1 and CDR2: MNHNS and SASEGT. DNA of the CDR3: TGTGCCAGCAGGAACAGGGGTGGCAATCAGCCCCAGCATTTT. This codes for CASRNRGGNQPQHF.

The chain has TRBV7-3 and TRBJ2-7, with 7 bases aligning to TRBD2. The CDR3 sequence is 13 residues long. Germline V CDR1 and CDR2: SGHTA, FQGTGA. The V gene end was trimmed by 0 bases and the J gene end by 9 bases; junction bases not matched to a gene: 5. The CDR3 spells CASSLTPSGGQYF. In DNA, the CDR3 is TGTGCCAGCAGCTTAACGCCCTCGGGGGGGCAGTACTTC.

This chain connects TRBV28 to TRBJ2-7, with D uncertain. The V and J ends lost 4 bases and 2 bases respectively, with 6 bases between them. The CDR3 runs 12 residues. Germline CDR1 and CDR2: MDHEN and SYDVKM. CDR3 nucleotides: TGTGCCAGCAGTTCAGACACCTACGAGCAGTACTTC. As protein: CASSSDTYEQYF.

This chain links TRBV19 with TRBJ2-1; D might be TRBD1 (5 bases). Germline V gives CDR1 LNHDA, CDR2 SQIVND (reference sequence). This CDR3 has 16 residues. V shed 8 bases and J shed 3 bases, with 20 bases lying between them. CDR3 region: CASGRNRSPFYNEQFF. The CDR3 DNA sequence: TGTGCCAGTGGAAGAAACAGGTCTCCCTTCTACAATGAGCAGTTCTTC.

V gene TRBV7-9 combines with J gene TRBJ1-1; TRBD1 agrees at 9 bases. This CDR3 is built from 18 residues. V lost 5 bases, J lost 0 bases, and 13 bases stayed unmatched. Germline V gene lookup returns CDR1 SEHNR and CDR2 FQNEAQ (reference sequence). CDR3 nucleotides: TGTGCCAGCAGCCCCACCTTTGGGACAGGGAACATGAACACTGAAGCTTTCTTT. It is translated as CASSPTFGTGNMNTEAFF. The full variable domain, its missing parts supplied by reference TRBV7-9 and TRBJ1-1, is DTGVSQNPRHKITKRGQNVTFRCDPISEHNRLYWYRQTLGQGPEFLTYFQNEAQLEKSRLLSDRFSAERPKGSFSTLEIQRTEQGDSAMYLCASSPTFGTGNMNTEAFFGQGTRLTVV.

The chain uses TRBV2 and TRBJ2-7, with D maybe TRBD1 (5 bases). Trimming stripped 8 bases from V and 3 bases from J, with 17 bases between. Germline V gene lookup returns CDR1 SNHLY and CDR2 FYNNEI. The CDR3 extends over 14 amino acids. The CDR3 DNA is TGTGCCAGCCAACCCAGCCAGGGCAGCTACGAGCAGTACTTC. Its translation is CASQPSQGSYEQYF.

The chain uses TRBV11-2 and TRBJ1-2; TRBD1 matches 10 bases. The CDR3 length is 18 residues. Germline values: CDR1 SGHAT, CDR2 FQNNGV. Trimming cost V 1 base and J 0 bases; bases outside gene matches: 8. In DNA, the CDR3 is TGTGCCAGCAGCTTAGTCACCGGGACAGGGGATTCTAACTATGGCTACACCTTC. Translating it yields CASSLVTGTGDSNYGYTF. The whole variable domain, filled in from reference TRBV11-2 and TRBJ1-2, reads EAGVAQSPRYKIIEKRQSVAFWCNPISGHATLYWYQQILGQGPKLLIQFQNNGVVDDSQLPKDRFSAERLKGVDSTLKIQPAKLEDSAVYLCASSLVTGTGDSNYGYTFGSGTRLTVV.

The chain joins TRBV4-3 to TRBJ2-7; a weak D match, TRBD1 (5 bases). V was clipped by 0 bases and J by 3 bases, with 21 bases between them. The CDR3 totals 18 residues. The V gene's germline CDR1 is LGHNA and CDR2 YSLEER. As DNA, the CDR3 is TGCGCCAGCAGCCAAGATTCAGGGAAAATGTACGGCTTCTACGAGCAGTACTTC. Protein: CASSQDSGKMYGFYEQYF.

The chain joins TRBV6-1 to TRBJ1-3; 11 positions agree with TRBD1. V was pared by 3 bases and J by 7 bases, with 8 bases of the junction left unmatched. Germline V gene sequence: CDR1 MNHNS, CDR2 SASEGT. This CDR3 comprises 16 residues. The CDR3 nucleotides are TGTGCCAGCAGTGATGGACAGGGGGCGAGTTGGAACACCATATATTTT. This sequence encodes CASSDGQGASWNTIYF.

J is TRBJ2-1 and V is TRBV4-2; possibly TRBD2 for D (6 bases). The CDR3 runs 15 residues. V was pared by 1 base and J by 6 bases, with 13 bases between. In germline, CDR1 is LGHNA, CDR2 YNFKEQ. CDR3 DNA: TGTGCCAGCAGCCAAGCACTAGCTAGGGTCAATGAGCAGTTCTTC. This translates into CASSQALARVNEQFF.